These 29 T cell receptor beta chains came from one sample sequenced in a study of blood T cell repertoires in COVID-19. Profiling relied on immunoSEQ multiplex PCR, and the TCRdb table lists in-frame clones only, not all of them. The table shows approximately 320,000 clones, with approximately 88% occurring only once. Sequenced sample: PBMCs or T cells enriched from blood (not recorded which). The source is a woman aged 18-30 years who had recovered from COVID-19.

This chain links TRBV7-7 with TRBJ1-2, with a possible D match to TRBD1 (5 bases). Germline lookup yields CDR1 SSHAT and CDR2 FNYEAQ (reference sequence). V was trimmed by 11 bases and J by 5 bases, leaving 18 bases between them. The CDR3 spans 13 residues. The CDR3 loop is CADQGNPRYGYTF. The CDR3 DNA reads as TGTGCCGACCAGGGAAATCCTCGGTATGGCTACACCTTC.

This chain joins TRBV28 and TRBJ1-3, with D possibly matching TRBD1 (5 bases). This CDR3 has 15 residues. The germline CDR1 and CDR2 sequences are MDHEN and SYDVKM. Trimming left V 1 base short and J 0 bases short, with 7 bases between. CDR3 coding DNA: TGTGCCAGCAGTTTATTACAGGCCTCTGGAAACACCATATATTTT. Protein sequence: CASSLLQASGNTIYF.

This rearrangement joins TRBV28 to TRBJ1-2; 10 nucleotides line up with TRBD1. Germline CDR1 reads MDHEN; CDR2 reads SYDVKM. The CDR3 spans 17 residues. V shed 7 bases, J shed 3 bases, and the junction held 14 bases outside the gene matches. The CDR3 spells CASTSVLGQGSYYGYTF. CDR3 coding DNA: TGTGCCAGCACCTCCGTCTTGGGACAGGGGTCATACTATGGCTACACCTTC.

The V gene is TRBV12-5, the J gene TRBJ2-5; 11 bases map to TRBD2. From germline, CDR1 is LGHNT and CDR2 FRNRAP. The CDR3 totals 15 residues. The V gene end was trimmed by 5 bases and the J gene end by 3 bases; junction bases not matched to a gene: 5. The CDR3 DNA reads as TGTGCTAGTGGTCCCGTGACTAGCGGGGAAGAGACCCAGTACTTC. Its protein product is CASGPVTSGEETQYF.

The chain employs TRBV12-3 or TRBV12-4 and TRBJ1-1; unclear D gene. This CDR3 contains 12 residues. Trimming left V 6 bases short and J 3 bases short, with 8 bases between. CDR3 nucleotides: TGTGCCAGCAGAGTAGGAGACACTGAAGCTTTCTTT. Translated: CASRVGDTEAFF.

The V and J genes are TRBV7-9 and TRBJ2-5; 7 bases map to TRBD1. After removal of 5 bases from V and 5 bases from J, the junction contained 5 bases not matched to a gene. The length of the CDR3 is 13 residues. Germline V gene sequence: CDR1 SEHNR, CDR2 FQNEAQ (reference sequence). Here the CDR3 reads CASSRQGTETQYF. CDR3 DNA sequence: TGTGCCAGCAGCCGACAGGGTACGGAGACCCAGTACTTC.

This chain connects TRBV6-5 to TRBJ2-7, with 7 bases lining up with TRBD2. With 6 bases clipped from V and 1 base from J, the junction kept 9 bases outside the gene matches. Germline V gene sequence: CDR1 MNHEY, CDR2 SVGAGI. This CDR3 region has 15 residues. CDR3 nucleotides: TGTGCCAGCAGCGCCGACACGGGAGGTTCCTACGAGCAGTACTTC. Protein product: CASSADTGGSYEQYF.

The chain employs TRBV18 and TRBJ1-3; 8 nucleotides line up with TRBD1. The CDR3 is 16 amino acids. With 6 bases clipped from V and 0 bases from J, the junction kept 7 bases outside the gene matches. Germline V CDR1 and CDR2: KGHSH, LQKENI. In DNA form, the CDR3 reads TGTGCCAGCTCCCGATACAGGGGGGACTCTGGAAACACCATATATTTT. It translates to CASSRYRGDSGNTIYF. The complete variable domain, with remaining parts taken from reference TRBV18 and TRBJ1-3, reads NAGVMQNPRHLVRRRGQEARLRCSPMKGHSHVYWYRQLPEEGLKFMVYLQKENIIDESGMPKERFSAEFPKEGPSILRIQQVVRGDSAAYFCASSRYRGDSGNTIYFGEGSWLTVV.

This chain uses TRBV2 with TRBJ1-5; D is perhaps TRBD1 (6 bases). V lost 7 bases and J lost 0, with 13 bases in between. The CDR3 runs 15 residues. Germline CDR1 SNHLY, CDR2 FYNNEI. This chain's CDR3 is CASKVGGRSNQPQHF. The CDR3 nucleotides read TGTGCCAGCAAGGTGGGGGGGCGTAGCAATCAGCCCCAGCATTTT.

The chain couples TRBV6-2 or TRBV6-3 to TRBJ1-2; D remains ambiguous. V lost 5 bases and J lost 4, with 23 bases in between. The CDR3 runs 17 residues. Germline V gene lookup returns CDR1 MNHEY and CDR2 SVGEGT. The CDR3 is CASSPVTSTRRGYGYTF. The CDR3 bases are TGTGCCAGCAGTCCCGTGACATCGACCCGGCGGGGCTATGGCTACACCTTC.

The chain has TRBV5-8 and TRBJ1-5; a weak D match, TRBD1 (6 bases). The V and J ends lost 6 bases and 6 bases respectively, with 19 bases between them. This CDR3 has 15 residues. CDR1 is SGHTS, CDR2 YDEGEE, per germline. For the CDR3, the DNA is TGTGCCAGCAAACAAACCGGGACAAGGGGTCAGCCCCAGCATTTT. Protein product: CASKQTGTRGQPQHF.

The chain has TRBV28 and TRBJ2-7; no firm D call. This CDR3 comprises 16 residues. Germline assignment: CDR1 MDHEN and CDR2 SYDVKM. With 5 bases removed from V and 3 bases from J, the gap between germline ends came to 20 bases. The chain's CDR3 is CASSIQRGGVRYEQYF. In DNA, the CDR3 is TGTGCCAGCAGTATCCAGCGAGGCGGAGTTCGCTACGAGCAGTACTTC.

V is TRBV5-6 and J is TRBJ2-5, with 7 bases lining up with TRBD1. The germline CDR1 and CDR2 sequences are SGHDT and YYEEEE. CDR3 size: 13 residues. V shed 3 bases, J shed 4 bases, and the junction held 3 bases outside the gene matches. The DNA of the CDR3 is TGTGCCAGCAGCTACGACAGGGCAGAGACCCAGTACTTC. This sequence encodes CASSYDRAETQYF. Together with reference TRBV5-6 and TRBJ2-5, the CDR3 gives the full variable domain: DAGVTQSPTHLIKTRGQQVTLRCSPKSGHDTVSWYQQALGQGPQFIFQYYEEEERQRGNFPDRFSGHQFPNYSSELNVNALLLGDSALYLCASSYDRAETQYFGPGTRLLVL.

The rearrangement links TRBV9 to TRBJ2-7, with TRBD1 matching over 8 bases. The CDR3 totals 15 residues. Germline V lookup: CDR1 SGDLS, CDR2 YYNGEE. The trim removed 3 bases at V and 2 bases at J, leaving 7 bases unmatched. In nucleotides, the CDR3 is TGTGCCAGCAGCGCGGGACAGGTACCAACCTACGAGCAGTACTTC. Translation gives CASSAGQVPTYEQYF.

The rearrangement uses TRBV6-5 and TRBJ1-1, with D perhaps matching TRBD1 (5 bases). This CDR3 has 15 residues. V was cut by 5 bases and J by 7 bases, with 20 bases left in between. In germline, CDR1 is MNHEY, CDR2 SVGAGI. The CDR3 nucleotides read TGTGCCAGCAGTCCCTTTCAGGCCGTGGACATTGAAGCTTTCTTT. It yields the protein CASSPFQAVDIEAFF.

The rearrangement links TRBV12-3 or TRBV12-4 to TRBJ2-1, with TRBD1 as a possible D gene (5 bases). Trimming cost V 3 bases and J 10 bases, with 7 bases left between them. This CDR3 has 11 amino acids. The CDR3 nucleotides read TGTGCCAGCAGTTTTCGGACAGAGCAGTTCTTC. Amino acids: CASSFRTEQFF.

This sequence joins TRBV5-1 and TRBJ2-3; 7 bases align to TRBD1. CDR3 length: 14 amino acids. The V segment lost 7 bases and the J segment 0 bases; nucleotides outside the gene matches: 5. The germline CDR1 and CDR2 sequences are SGHRS and YFSETQ. CDR3 in DNA: TGCGCCAGCGCCCTACAGGGGAGCACAGATACGCAGTATTTT. Protein: CASALQGSTDTQYF.

The chain carries TRBV12-3 or TRBV12-4 and TRBJ1-3; the D is unclear. CDR3 length: 12 amino acids. Deletions cut 8 bases from V and 4 bases from J, with 9 bases between. CDR3 loop: CASGPSGNTIYF. The CDR3 coding sequence is TGTGCCAGCGGCCCATCCGGAAACACCATATATTTT.

This chain connects TRBV7-2 to TRBJ2-1, with TRBD1 identical over 7 bases. V shed 5 bases and J 5 bases; nucleotides not matched to a gene: 9. Germline-derived CDR1 and CDR2 are SGHTA and FQGNSA. The CDR3 length is 15 residues. CDR3 in amino acids: CASSGDRVGDNEQFF. The DNA for the CDR3 is TGTGCCAGCAGCGGAGACAGGGTGGGGGACAATGAGCAGTTCTTC. Looking up the rest from reference TRBV7-2 and TRBJ2-1 gives the full variable domain: GAGVSQSPSNKVTEKGKDVELRCDPISGHTALYWYRQSLGQGLEFLIYFQGNSAPDKSGLPSDRFSAERTGGSVSTLTIQRTQQEDSAVYLCASSGDRVGDNEQFFGPGTRLTVL.

This chain uses TRBV7-9 with TRBJ1-2; D might be TRBD1 (6 bases). Trimming stripped 3 bases from V and 8 bases from J, with 22 bases between. Germline V lookup: CDR1 SEHNR, CDR2 FQNEAQ (reference sequence). The CDR3 covers 16 residues. In DNA form, the CDR3 reads TGTGCCAGCAGCTTTGACAGGAGTTCTATGGTGAGCGGCTACACCTTC. Translated, it gives CASSFDRSSMVSGYTF. Filled out from reference TRBV7-9 and TRBJ1-2, the complete variable domain reads DTGVSQNPRHKITKRGQNVTFRCDPISEHNRLYWYRQTLGQGPEFLTYFQNEAQLEKSRLLSDRFSAERPKGSFSTLEIQRTEQGDSAMYLCASSFDRSSMVSGYTFGSGTRLTVV.

The chain is built from TRBV24-1 and TRBJ2-3; D possibly corresponds to TRBD1 (6 bases). This CDR3 has 16 amino acids. Per germline, CDR1 KGHDR and CDR2 SFDVKD. V shed 0 bases and J shed 5 bases, with 14 bases lying between them. CDR3 protein: CATSDLGQTGLDTQYF. CDR3 nucleotides: TGTGCCACCAGTGATTTGGGCCAAACAGGGCTAGATACGCAGTATTTT.

The chain combines TRBV7-9 with TRBJ2-1; D not resolved. Germline-derived CDR1 and CDR2 are SEHNR and FQNEAQ (reference sequence). The CDR3 length is 13 residues. Trimming left V 2 bases short and J 3 bases short, with 5 bases between. This chain's CDR3 is CASSLPNYNEQFF. As DNA, the CDR3 is TGTGCCAGCAGCTTACCTAACTACAATGAGCAGTTCTTC.

The V gene is TRBV2, the J gene TRBJ1-1; D remains ambiguous. Per germline, CDR1 SNHLY and CDR2 FYNNEI. The V end lost 4 bases, the J end lost 2 bases, and 8 bases lay between the germline ends. This CDR3 has 13 residues. This chain's CDR3 is CASSGGGNTEAFF. As DNA, the CDR3 is TGTGCCAGCAGTGGGGGAGGAAACACTGAAGCTTTCTTT. The full variable domain, in which reference TRBV2 and TRBJ1-1 provide the parts outside the CDR3, is EPEVTQTPSHQVTQMGQEVILRCVPISNHLYFYWYRQILGQKVEFLVSFYNNEISEKSEIFDDQFSVERPDGSNFTLKIRSTKLEDSAMYFCASSGGGNTEAFFGQGTRLTVV.

The chain has TRBV10-3 and TRBJ1-2, with D tentatively TRBD1 (5 bases). Germline V lookup: CDR1 ENHRY, CDR2 SYGVKD. CDR3 length: 14 amino acids. V lost 3 bases and J 4 bases, leaving 12 bases between the germline ends. The CDR3 coding sequence is TGTGCCATCAGTGACGAGGGGAGGGGCTATGGCTACACCTTC. It is translated as CAISDEGRGYGYTF.

The V gene is TRBV7-2, the J gene TRBJ1-1; 7 nucleotides line up with TRBD1. Trimming cost V 3 bases and J 6 bases; bases outside gene matches: 7. This CDR3 has 14 residues. Germline values: CDR1 SGHTA, CDR2 FQGNSA. CDR3: CASSLQQGLAEAFF. The CDR3 DNA reads TGTGCCAGCAGCTTGCAACAGGGGTTGGCTGAAGCTTTCTTT.

This chain links TRBV5-1 with TRBJ1-1; D is uncertain. Trimming took off 4 bases at V and 1 base at J, with 11 bases between the two ends. There are 14 residues in the CDR3. Germline-derived CDR1 and CDR2 are SGHRS and YFSETQ. In DNA form, the CDR3 reads TGCGCCAGCAGCCATGACATGGGGAACACTGAAGCTTTCTTT. The encoded protein is CASSHDMGNTEAFF.

This clone was seen once. This chain connects TRBV12-3 or TRBV12-4 to TRBJ1-5; D gene uncertain. V was shortened by 4 bases and J by 9 bases, with 13 bases between the two germline ends. The CDR3 has 13 amino acids. This chain's CDR3 is CASSYAPPGPQHF. Here the CDR3 DNA reads TGTGCCAGCAGTTACGCGCCTCCCGGGCCCCAGCATTTT.

The chain recombines TRBV28 with TRBJ2-1; 12 bases are a match to TRBD2. Trimming cost V 7 bases and J 7 bases; bases outside gene matches: 11. The CDR3 runs to 16 residues. Germline V gives CDR1 MDHEN, CDR2 SYDVKM. The CDR3 is CASTVTSGGTGNEQFF. As DNA, the CDR3 is TGTGCCAGCACGGTAACTAGCGGGGGGACGGGGAATGAGCAGTTCTTC.

The gene calls are TRBV4-2 and TRBJ2-1; 7 bases are a match to TRBD1. Germline V CDR1 and CDR2: LGHNA, YNFKEQ. This CDR3 is built from 16 residues. With 1 base clipped from V and 3 bases from J, the junction kept 6 bases outside the gene matches. This CDR3 reads CASSQVYGQDYNEQFF. CDR3 nucleotides: TGTGCCAGCAGCCAAGTATATGGACAGGACTACAATGAGCAGTTCTTC.